The clone carrying this T cell receptor (beta chain) was picked up a small number of times. The CDR3 consists of 12 residues. V was clipped by 2 bases and J by 4 bases, with 6 bases between them. Germline V lookup: CDR1 SGHRS, CDR2 YFSETQ. The sample originates from a study of blood T cell repertoires in COVID-19. Study information: Material from acute and convalescent COVID-19 was sourced from the United States, Italy and Spain. The analysed material was cDNA or gDNA that came from T cells, B-cell-depleted T cells, or PBMCs.

Original data processing: Amplified reference gene primers provided the basis for estimating nucleated cell counts. Here immunoSEQ multiplex PCR was the method, and the copy in TCRdb shows in-frame clones only, minus some. V, J and clone size are those of that table, while D and trimming were read from the DNA. The sample records about 670,000 clones, around 90% being singletons. Sequencing input: peripheral blood. The receptor was isolated from a woman younger than 35 with acute or convalescent COVID-19. The V call is TRBV5-1, the J call TRBJ1-2; D gene ambiguous. CDR3 nucleotide sequence: TGCGCCAGCAGCTTTGACACCTATGGCTACACCTTC. This translates into CASSFDTYGYTF.